Below are 24 T cell receptor beta chains sequenced from a single sample in a study of T cell responses to AZD1222 COVID-19 vaccine. Produced via immunoSEQ multiplex PCR; TCRdb's table is partial and in-frame only. The repertoire holds 150,000 or so clones, with 91% as singletons. The specimen was peripheral blood, collected on day 0 of AZD1222 vaccination. These receptors originate from an adult in good health.

V gene TRBV28 combines with J gene TRBJ2-1, with 10 bases fitting TRBD2. This CDR3 has 18 residues. Germline CDR1 is MDHEN and CDR2 is SYDVKM. The junction had 24 bases not matched to a gene; V was cut back by 10 bases and J by 9 bases. The CDR3 loop is CATLPAEGLARVWGEQFF. DNA of the CDR3: TGTGCCACCCTCCCCGCCGAGGGACTAGCGCGCGTCTGGGGTGAGCAGTTCTTC.

The chain employs TRBV7-2 and TRBJ2-1; D is possibly TRBD2 (6 bases). This CDR3 has 13 residues. Per germline, CDR1 SGHTA and CDR2 FQGNSA. V was clipped by 3 bases and J by 6 bases, with 9 bases between them. The CDR3 DNA reads TGTGCCAGCAGCTTGGTCGGGAGCAATGAGCAGTTCTTC. This encodes CASSLVGSNEQFF.

J is TRBJ1-6 and V is TRBV4-2; no clear D gene. Germline V CDR1 and CDR2: LGHNA, YNFKEQ. V gave up 1 base and J gave up 15 bases, with 13 bases separating them. The CDR3 sequence is 13 residues long. This CDR3 is CASSQVGRILLHF. In DNA form, the CDR3 reads TGTGCCAGCAGCCAAGTGGGTCGGATTCTCCTCCACTTT.

The chain has TRBV28 and TRBJ2-7; tentatively, D is TRBD1 (6 bases). The germline CDR1 and CDR2 sequences are MDHEN and SYDVKM. V was clipped by 5 bases and J by 3 bases, with 14 bases between them. This CDR3 contains 14 residues. The CDR3 nucleotides are TGTGCCAGCAGTCGCGAACTACAGGGCTACGAGCAGTACTTC. As protein: CASSRELQGYEQYF.

This clone showed up just once. The chain uses TRBV7-9 and TRBJ2-1, with unresolved D. This CDR3 contains 11 residues. Trimming removed 7 bases at V and 2 bases at J, with 3 bases between. In germline, CDR1 is SEHNR, CDR2 FQNEAQ (reference sequence). The CDR3 sequence: CASTPYNEQFF. The DNA of the CDR3 is TGTGCCAGCACACCCTACAATGAGCAGTTCTTC. The full variable domain, its missing parts supplied by reference TRBV7-9 and TRBJ2-1, is DTGVSQNPRHKITKRGQNVTFRCDPISEHNRLYWYRQTLGQGPEFLTYFQNEAQLEKSRLLSDRFSAERPKGSFSTLEIQRTEQGDSAMYLCASTPYNEQFFGPGTRLTVL.

The chain joins TRBV6-5 to TRBJ1-4, with 8 bases lining up with TRBD1. The V and J ends lost 6 bases and 8 bases, in that order; junction bases with no gene match: 5. This CDR3 has 13 residues. Germline V gene data show CDR1 as MNHEY and CDR2 as SVGAGI. CDR3 sequence reads: CASRRTGREKLFF. Here the CDR3 DNA reads TGTGCCAGCAGGAGGACAGGGAGAGAAAAACTGTTTTTT.

The V call is TRBV16, the J call TRBJ1-5, with D possibly TRBD1 on 5 matching bases. The CDR3 spans 13 residues. Germline CDR1 KGHSY, CDR2 FQNENV. Deletions cut 3 bases from V and 7 bases from J, with 10 bases between. The CDR3 bases are TGTGCCAGCAGCCAGGGGGTTAGGCAGCCCCAGCATTTT. Protein sequence: CASSQGVRQPQHF. Full variable domain (missing parts from reference TRBV16 and TRBJ1-5): GEEVAQTPKHLVRGEGQKAKLYCAPIKGHSYVFWYQQVLKNEFKFLISFQNENVFDETGMPKERFSAKCLPNSPCSLEIQATKLEDSAVYFCASSQGVRQPQHFGDGTRLSIL.

A single count supports this clone. This chain links TRBV10-3 with TRBJ2-1; TRBD1 matches at 10 bases. The CDR3 has 15 residues. Germline V gives CDR1 ENHRY, CDR2 SYGVKD. V dropped 8 bases and J dropped 8; count of bases not matched to a gene: 12. The CDR3: CAISEGQGHGDEQFF. The CDR3 DNA sequence: TGTGCCATCTCTGAGGGACAGGGGCACGGGGATGAGCAGTTCTTC.

The gene calls are TRBV7-9 and TRBJ2-7, with D possibly being TRBD1 (5 bases). Germline CDR1 is SEHNR and CDR2 is FQNEAQ (reference sequence). Trimming pared 4 bases from V and 4 bases from J, leaving 8 bases between. The CDR3 runs to 12 residues. The CDR3 spells CASSSQGYEQYF. The CDR3 nucleotides read TGTGCCAGCAGCTCTCAGGGATACGAGCAGTACTTC.

The chain uses TRBV9 and TRBJ2-3; 7 nucleotides agree with TRBD2. Trimming took 2 bases from V and 5 from J; bases not matched to a gene: 5. Germline loops: CDR1 SGDLS, CDR2 YYNGEE. The CDR3 totals 14 residues. Here the CDR3 DNA reads TGTGCCAGCAGCGTCTCGGGGGGACTAGATACGCAGTATTTT. It codes for CASSVSGGLDTQYF. Together with reference TRBV9 and TRBJ2-3, the CDR3 gives the full variable domain: DSGVTQTPKHLITATGQRVTLRCSPRSGDLSVYWYQQSLDQGLQFLIQYYNGEERAKGNILERFSAQQFPDLHSELNLSSLELGDSALYFCASSVSGGLDTQYFGPGTRLTVL.

In this sample, this clone turned up once. The chain combines TRBV19 with TRBJ1-3; D is ambiguous. The germline CDR1 and CDR2 sequences are LNHDA and SQIVND (reference sequence). The V gene lost 9 bases and the J gene lost 4 bases, with 16 bases spanning the gap. The length of the CDR3 is 14 residues. The CDR3 protein is CASTHPDPGNTIYF. CDR3 DNA sequence: TGTGCCAGCACCCACCCCGATCCCGGAAACACCATATATTTT.

The chain is built from TRBV5-4 and TRBJ1-6, with 8 positions matching TRBD1. This CDR3 region has 15 residues. Germline trimming cut 4 bases from V and 7 bases from J; bases unmatched to any gene: 7. Germline V gene sequence: CDR1 SGHNT, CDR2 YYREEE (reference sequence). The CDR3 sequence: CASSRQGLGNSPLHF. The CDR3 DNA is TGTGCCAGCAGCCGACAGGGGTTAGGAAATTCACCCCTCCACTTT.

The chain couples TRBV19 to TRBJ1-1; perhaps TRBD1 as D (6 bases). There are 13 residues in the CDR3. Deletions cut 8 bases from V and 1 base from J, with 11 bases between. Germline CDR1 is LNHDA and CDR2 is SQIVND (reference sequence). CDR3 region: CASQGQGNTEAFF. The CDR3 DNA reads TGTGCCAGTCAGGGGCAGGGGAACACTGAAGCTTTCTTT. Complete variable domain (other parts from reference TRBV19 and TRBJ1-1): DGGITQSPKYLFRKEGQNVTLSCEQNLNHDAMYWYRQDPGQGLRLIYYSQIVNDFQKGDIAEGYSVSREKKESFPLTVTSAQKNPTAFYLCASQGQGNTEAFFGQGTRLTVV.

V usage is TRBV19 and J usage is TRBJ1-1; D unresolved. CDR3 length: 15 residues. The germline V and J ends were trimmed by 5 bases and 1 base, with 14 bases remaining between them. Per germline, CDR1 LNHDA and CDR2 SQIVND (reference sequence). For the CDR3, the DNA is TGTGCCAGTAGTGCCTACCTGGGCGGGAACACTGAAGCTTTCTTT. This gives the protein CASSAYLGGNTEAFF.

The chain links TRBV3-1 (or the pseudogene TRBV3-2) to TRBJ2-5; a possible D gene is TRBD2 (5 bases). CDR3 size: 15 residues. The germline V gene encodes CDR1 LGHDT and CDR2 YNNKEL (reference sequence). Trimming shortened V by 0 bases and J by 1 base, and 9 bases separated the two germline ends. CDR3 region: CASSQDFGVQETQYF. DNA for the CDR3: TGTGCCAGCAGCCAAGATTTCGGGGTCCAAGAGACCCAGTACTTC.

The chain links TRBV6-5 to TRBJ2-7; D possibly corresponds to TRBD2 (7 bases). In germline, CDR1 is MNHEY, CDR2 SVGAGI. V was trimmed by 6 bases and J by 1 base, leaving 10 bases between them. The CDR3 consists of 13 residues. This CDR3 reads CASRRGASYEQYF. Written as DNA, the CDR3 is TGTGCCAGCAGACGGGGGGCGTCCTACGAGCAGTACTTC.

The chain uses TRBV27 and TRBJ2-3, with 7 bases matching TRBD1. Germline V gene sequence: CDR1 MNHEY, CDR2 SMNVEV (reference sequence). Unmatched junction bases numbered 10, after V lost 8 bases and J lost 2 bases. The CDR3 covers 15 residues. The CDR3 DNA follows: TGTGCCAGCCAGGGGGTTGTTGACGACACAGATACGCAGTATTTT. As protein: CASQGVVDDTDTQYF.

The count of this clone is one. V usage is TRBV16 and J usage is TRBJ2-7; 7 bases fit TRBD1. V dropped 4 bases and J dropped 4; count of bases not matched to a gene: 10. The CDR3 has 15 residues. Germline values: CDR1 KGHSY, CDR2 FQNENV. The CDR3 here is CASSPPGKGAYEQYF. CDR3 sequence (DNA): TGTGCCAGCAGCCCCCCAGGGAAGGGGGCATACGAGCAGTACTTC.

The rearrangement uses TRBV19 and TRBJ2-2; D is ambiguous. Germline CDR1 reads LNHDA; CDR2 reads SQIVND (reference sequence). V was cut by 7 bases and J by 1 base, with 4 bases left in between. This CDR3 is 12 amino acids long. The CDR3 region is CASNRNTGELFF. The CDR3 coding sequence is TGTGCCAGTAACAGGAACACCGGGGAGCTGTTTTTT.

This chain joins TRBV3-1 (or the pseudogene TRBV3-2) and TRBJ2-5, with TRBD2 identical over 12 bases. V shed 4 bases, J shed 1 base, and the junction held 10 bases outside the gene matches. There are 18 residues in the CDR3. The germline CDR1 and CDR2 sequences are LGHDT and YNNKEL (reference sequence). CDR3 in amino acids: CASSPQTSGGPFQETQYF. CDR3 in DNA: TGTGCCAGCAGCCCGCAGACTAGCGGGGGCCCCTTCCAAGAGACCCAGTACTTC.

The chain links TRBV2 to TRBJ1-5; D unclear. This CDR3 is built from 13 residues. Trimming shortened V by 4 bases and J by 1 base, and 5 bases separated the two germline ends. Germline CDR1 and CDR2: SNHLY and FYNNEI. This chain's CDR3 is CASSVDSNQPQHF. CDR3 bases: TGTGCCAGCAGTGTGGACAGCAATCAGCCCCAGCATTTT.

This sequence joins TRBV9 and TRBJ2-2; D call uncertain. The V gene's germline CDR1 is SGDLS and CDR2 YYNGEE. V dropped 0 bases and J dropped 6 bases, with 9 bases sitting between them. This CDR3 is built from 14 residues. The CDR3 nucleotides are TGTGCCAGCAGCGTAGAGGGCGCGGCCGGGGAGCTGTTTTTT. Its protein is CASSVEGAAGELFF.

The chain recombines TRBV10-3 with TRBJ1-2; tentatively, D is TRBD1 (6 bases). Germline V gene data show CDR1 as ENHRY and CDR2 as SYGVKD. With 6 bases removed from V and 4 bases from J, the gap between germline ends came to 18 bases. The CDR3 spans 15 residues. Here the CDR3 reads CAISETGTLTYGYTF. In DNA, the CDR3 is TGTGCCATCAGCGAAACAGGGACTCTTACCTATGGCTACACCTTC.

The chain recombines TRBV16 with TRBJ1-6; no clear D gene. Germline V gene sequence: CDR1 KGHSY, CDR2 FQNENV. Between the trimmed V and J ends, which lost 0 bases and 7 bases, there was a span of 4 bases. CDR3 length: 13 amino acids. In DNA, the CDR3 is TGTGCCAGCAGCCAATCCAGGAATTCACCCCTCCACTTT. This sequence encodes CASSQSRNSPLHF.